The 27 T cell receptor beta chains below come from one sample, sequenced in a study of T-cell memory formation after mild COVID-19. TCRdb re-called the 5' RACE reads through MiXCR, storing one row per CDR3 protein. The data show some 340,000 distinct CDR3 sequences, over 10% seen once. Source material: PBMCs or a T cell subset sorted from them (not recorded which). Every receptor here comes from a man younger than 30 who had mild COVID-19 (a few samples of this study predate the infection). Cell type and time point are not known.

The CDR3 DNA is TGTGCCAGCAGCGTAGAGGGCCCGACTTGGAGTGAGCAGTTCTTC. It translates to CASSVEGPTWSEQFF. V and J are TRBV9 and TRBJ2-1; the D is unclear. The germline V gene encodes CDR1 SGDLS and CDR2 YYNGEE. This CDR3 is built from 15 residues. V lost 0 bases and J 9 bases, leaving 16 bases between the germline ends.

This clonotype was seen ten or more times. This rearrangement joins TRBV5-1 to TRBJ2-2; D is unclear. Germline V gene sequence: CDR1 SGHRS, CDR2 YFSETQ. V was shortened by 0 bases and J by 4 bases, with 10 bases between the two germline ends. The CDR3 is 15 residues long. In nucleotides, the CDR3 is TGCGCCAGCAGCTTGGATGGTTTTGGCACCGGGGAGCTGTTTTTT. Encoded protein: CASSLDGFGTGELFF.

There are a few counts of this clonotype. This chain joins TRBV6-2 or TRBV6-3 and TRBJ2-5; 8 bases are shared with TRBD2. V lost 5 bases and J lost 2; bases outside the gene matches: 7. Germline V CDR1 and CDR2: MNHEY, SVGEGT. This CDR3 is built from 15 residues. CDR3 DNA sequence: TGTGCCAGCAGTGAAGCGGGGGCCGCGCAAGAGACCCAGTACTTC. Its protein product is CASSEAGAAQETQYF.

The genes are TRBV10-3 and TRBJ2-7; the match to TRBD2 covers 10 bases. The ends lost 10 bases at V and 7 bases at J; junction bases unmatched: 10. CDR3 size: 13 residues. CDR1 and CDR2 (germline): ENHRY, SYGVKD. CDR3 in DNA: TGTGCCACCGAAGCGGGGGGGAGTGTAGAGCAGTACTTC. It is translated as CATEAGGSVEQYF.

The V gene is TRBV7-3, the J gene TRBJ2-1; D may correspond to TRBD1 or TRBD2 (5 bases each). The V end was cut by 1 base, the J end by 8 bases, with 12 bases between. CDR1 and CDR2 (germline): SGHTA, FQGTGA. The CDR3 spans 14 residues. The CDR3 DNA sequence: TGTGCCAGCAGCTTAAAGTTTGGGACGCATGAGCAGTTCTTC. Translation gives CASSLKFGTHEQFF.

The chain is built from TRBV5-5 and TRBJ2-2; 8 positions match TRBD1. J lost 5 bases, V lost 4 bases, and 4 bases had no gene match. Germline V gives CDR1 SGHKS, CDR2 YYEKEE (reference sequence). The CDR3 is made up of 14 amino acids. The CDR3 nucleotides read TGTGCCAGCAGCATTTGGACAGGGACCGGGGAGCTGTTTTTT. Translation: CASSIWTGTGELFF.

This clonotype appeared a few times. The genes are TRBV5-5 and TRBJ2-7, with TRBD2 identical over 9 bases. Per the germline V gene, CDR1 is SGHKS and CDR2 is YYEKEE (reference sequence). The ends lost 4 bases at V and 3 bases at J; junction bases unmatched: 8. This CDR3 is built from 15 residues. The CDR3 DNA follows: TGTGCCAGCAGCCCAGAGACTAGCGGACTCTACGAGCAGTACTTC. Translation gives CASSPETSGLYEQYF.

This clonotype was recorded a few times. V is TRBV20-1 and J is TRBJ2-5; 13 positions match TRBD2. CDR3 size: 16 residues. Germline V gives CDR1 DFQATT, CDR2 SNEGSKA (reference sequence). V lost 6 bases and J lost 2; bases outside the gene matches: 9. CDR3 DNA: TGCAGTGCACCCGGGACTAGCGGGGTTTATCAAGAGACCCAGTACTTC. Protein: CSAPGTSGVYQETQYF.

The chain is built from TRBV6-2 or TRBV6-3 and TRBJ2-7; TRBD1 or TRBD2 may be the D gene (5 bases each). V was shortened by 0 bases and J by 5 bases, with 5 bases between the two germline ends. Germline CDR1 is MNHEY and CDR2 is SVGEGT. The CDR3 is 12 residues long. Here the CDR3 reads CASSYSGDEQYF. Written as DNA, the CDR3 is TGTGCCAGCAGTTACTCGGGGGACGAGCAGTACTTC.

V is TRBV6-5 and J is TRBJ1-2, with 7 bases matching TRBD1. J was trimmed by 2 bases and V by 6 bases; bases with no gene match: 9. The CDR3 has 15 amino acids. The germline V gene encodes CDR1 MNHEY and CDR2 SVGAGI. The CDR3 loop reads CASRYQGVGNYGYTF. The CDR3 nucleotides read TGTGCCAGCAGATATCAGGGGGTAGGGAACTATGGCTACACCTTC.

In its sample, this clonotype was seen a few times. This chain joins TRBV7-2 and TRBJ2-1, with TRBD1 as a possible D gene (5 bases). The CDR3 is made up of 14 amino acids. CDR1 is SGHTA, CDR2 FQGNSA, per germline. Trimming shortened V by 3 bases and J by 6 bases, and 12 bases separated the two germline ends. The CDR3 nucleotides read TGTGCCAGCAGCTTTCAGGTTAGGGGCAATGAGCAGTTCTTC. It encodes CASSFQVRGNEQFF.

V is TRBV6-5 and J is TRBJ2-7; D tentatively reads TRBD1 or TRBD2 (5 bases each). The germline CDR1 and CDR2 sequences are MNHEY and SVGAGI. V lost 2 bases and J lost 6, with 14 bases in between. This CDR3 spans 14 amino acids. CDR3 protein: CASSYAGRLGEQYF. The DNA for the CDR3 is TGTGCCAGCAGTTACGCAGGGAGATTAGGCGAGCAGTACTTC.

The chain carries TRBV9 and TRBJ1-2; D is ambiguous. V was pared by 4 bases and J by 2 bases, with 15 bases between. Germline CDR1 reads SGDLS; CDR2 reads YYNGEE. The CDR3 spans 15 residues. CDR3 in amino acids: CASSPRLWANYGYTF. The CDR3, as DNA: TGTGCCAGCAGCCCTAGACTGTGGGCCAACTATGGCTACACCTTC.

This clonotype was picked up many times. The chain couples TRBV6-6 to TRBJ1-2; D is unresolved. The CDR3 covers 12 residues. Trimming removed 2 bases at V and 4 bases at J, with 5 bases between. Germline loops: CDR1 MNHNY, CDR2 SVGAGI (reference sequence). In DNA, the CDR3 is TGTGCCAGCAGTTACACTGCCTATGGCTACACCTTC. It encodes CASSYTAYGYTF.

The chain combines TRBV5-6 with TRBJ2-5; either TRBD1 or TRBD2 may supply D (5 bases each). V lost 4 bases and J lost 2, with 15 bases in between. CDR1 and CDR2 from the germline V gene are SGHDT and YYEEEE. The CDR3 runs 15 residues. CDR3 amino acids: CASSLRGTGQETQYF. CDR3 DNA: TGTGCCAGCAGCCTACGGGGCACGGGGCAAGAGACCCAGTACTTC.

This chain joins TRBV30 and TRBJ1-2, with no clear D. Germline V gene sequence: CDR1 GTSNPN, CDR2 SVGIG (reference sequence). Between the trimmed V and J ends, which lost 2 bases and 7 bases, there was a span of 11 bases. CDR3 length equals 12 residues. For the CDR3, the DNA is TGTGCCTGGAGTAGGCAGGCGGGTGGCTACACCTTC. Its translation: CAWSRQAGGYTF. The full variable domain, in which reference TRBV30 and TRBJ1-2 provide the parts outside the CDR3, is SQTIHQWPATLVQPVGSPLSLECTVEGTSNPNLYWYRQAAGRGLQLLFYSVGIGQISSEVPQNLSASRPQDRQFILSSKKLLLSDSGFYLCAWSRQAGGYTFGSGTRLTVV.

CDR3 nucleotide sequence: TGTGCCAGCTCACCCTATAAAGATCAGCCCCAGCATTTT. It translates to CASSPYKDQPQHF. The rearrangement uses TRBV18 and TRBJ1-5; the D is unclear. The CDR3 spans 13 residues. CDR1 KGHSH and CDR2 LQKENI come from the germline V gene. Between the trimmed V and J ends, which lost 3 bases and 5 bases, there was a span of 8 bases.

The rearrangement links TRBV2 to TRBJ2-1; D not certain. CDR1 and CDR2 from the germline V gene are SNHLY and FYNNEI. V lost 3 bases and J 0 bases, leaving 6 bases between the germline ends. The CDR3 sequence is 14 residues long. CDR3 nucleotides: TGTGCCAGCAGTGAGTCAAGCTCCTACAATGAGCAGTTCTTC. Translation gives CASSESSSYNEQFF. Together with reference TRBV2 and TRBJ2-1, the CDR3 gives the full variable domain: EPEVTQTPSHQVTQMGQEVILRCVPISNHLYFYWYRQILGQKVEFLVSFYNNEISEKSEIFDDQFSVERPDGSNFTLKIRSTKLEDSAMYFCASSESSSYNEQFFGPGTRLTVL.

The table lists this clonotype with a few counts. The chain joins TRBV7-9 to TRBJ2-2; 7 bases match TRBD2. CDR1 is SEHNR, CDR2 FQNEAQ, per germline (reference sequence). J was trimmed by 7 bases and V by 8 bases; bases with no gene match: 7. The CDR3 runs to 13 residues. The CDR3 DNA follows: TGTGCCAGCGTGGCGGGGGTCGTCGGGGAGCTGTTTTTT. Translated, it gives CASVAGVVGELFF.

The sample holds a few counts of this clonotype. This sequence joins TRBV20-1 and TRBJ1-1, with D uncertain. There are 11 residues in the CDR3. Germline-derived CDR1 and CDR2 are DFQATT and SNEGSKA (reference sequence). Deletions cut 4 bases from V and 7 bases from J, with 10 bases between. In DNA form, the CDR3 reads TGCAGTGCTACTCCCCGGGTTGAAGCTTTCTTT. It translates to CSATPRVEAFF.

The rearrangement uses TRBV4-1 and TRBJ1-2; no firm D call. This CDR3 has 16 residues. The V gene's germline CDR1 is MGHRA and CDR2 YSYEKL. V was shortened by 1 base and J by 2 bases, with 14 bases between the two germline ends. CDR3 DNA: TGCGCCAGCAGCCAAGTGGTGGGGAGCGTGAACTATGGCTACACCTTC. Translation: CASSQVVGSVNYGYTF.

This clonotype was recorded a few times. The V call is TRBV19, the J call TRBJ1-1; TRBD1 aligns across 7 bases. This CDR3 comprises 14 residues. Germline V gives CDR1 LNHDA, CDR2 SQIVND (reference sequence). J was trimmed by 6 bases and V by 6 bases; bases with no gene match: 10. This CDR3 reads CASRRDRLASEAFF. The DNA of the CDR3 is TGTGCCAGTAGGCGGGACAGACTCGCCTCTGAAGCTTTCTTT.

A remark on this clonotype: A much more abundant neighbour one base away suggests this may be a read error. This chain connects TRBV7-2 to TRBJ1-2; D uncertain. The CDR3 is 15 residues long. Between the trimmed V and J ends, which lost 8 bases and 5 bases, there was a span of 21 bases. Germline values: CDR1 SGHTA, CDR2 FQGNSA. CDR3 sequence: CASCPSTAGGYGYTF. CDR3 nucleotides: TGTGCCAGCTGCCCCTCGACGGCAGGCGGATATGGCTACACCTTC.

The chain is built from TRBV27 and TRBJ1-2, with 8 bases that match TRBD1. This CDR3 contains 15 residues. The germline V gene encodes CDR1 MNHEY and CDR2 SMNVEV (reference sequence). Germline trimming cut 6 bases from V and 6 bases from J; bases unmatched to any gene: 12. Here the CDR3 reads CASRQGAYRSDGYTF. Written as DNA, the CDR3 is TGTGCCAGCAGGCAGGGGGCGTATCGATCGGATGGCTACACCTTC.

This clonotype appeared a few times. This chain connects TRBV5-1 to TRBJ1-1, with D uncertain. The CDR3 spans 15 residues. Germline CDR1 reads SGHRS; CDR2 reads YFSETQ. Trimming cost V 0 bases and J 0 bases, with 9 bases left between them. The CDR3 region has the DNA TGCGCCAGCAGCTTGGAGGCTCTAATGAACACTGAAGCTTTCTTT. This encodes CASSLEALMNTEAFF.

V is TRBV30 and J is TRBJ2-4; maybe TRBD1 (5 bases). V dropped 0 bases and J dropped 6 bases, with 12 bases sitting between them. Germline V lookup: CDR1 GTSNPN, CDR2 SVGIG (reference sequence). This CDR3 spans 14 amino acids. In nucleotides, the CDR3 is TGTGCCTGGAGTGTGGGCCAGGGTGGAAACATTCAGTACTTC. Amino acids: CAWSVGQGGNIQYF.

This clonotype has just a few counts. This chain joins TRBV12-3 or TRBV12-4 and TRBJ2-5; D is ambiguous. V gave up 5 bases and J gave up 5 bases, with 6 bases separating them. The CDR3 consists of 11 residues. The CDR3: CASSARETQYF. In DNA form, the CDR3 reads TGTGCCAGCAGTGCCCGGGAGACCCAGTACTTC.